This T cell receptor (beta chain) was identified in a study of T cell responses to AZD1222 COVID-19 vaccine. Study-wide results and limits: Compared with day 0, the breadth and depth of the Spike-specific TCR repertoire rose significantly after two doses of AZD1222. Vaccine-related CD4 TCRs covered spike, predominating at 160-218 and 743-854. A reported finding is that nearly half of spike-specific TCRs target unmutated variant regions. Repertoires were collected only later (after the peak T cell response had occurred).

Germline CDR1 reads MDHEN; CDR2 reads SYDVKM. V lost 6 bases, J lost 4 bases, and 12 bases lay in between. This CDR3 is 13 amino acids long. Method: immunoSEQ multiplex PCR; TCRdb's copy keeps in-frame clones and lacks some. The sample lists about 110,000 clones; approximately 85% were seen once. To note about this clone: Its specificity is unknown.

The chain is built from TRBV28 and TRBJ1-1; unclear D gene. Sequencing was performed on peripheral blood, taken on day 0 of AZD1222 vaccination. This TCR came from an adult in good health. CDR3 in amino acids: CASRVGLGTEAFF. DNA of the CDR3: TGTGCCAGCAGAGTAGGGTTGGGCACTGAAGCTTTCTTT.